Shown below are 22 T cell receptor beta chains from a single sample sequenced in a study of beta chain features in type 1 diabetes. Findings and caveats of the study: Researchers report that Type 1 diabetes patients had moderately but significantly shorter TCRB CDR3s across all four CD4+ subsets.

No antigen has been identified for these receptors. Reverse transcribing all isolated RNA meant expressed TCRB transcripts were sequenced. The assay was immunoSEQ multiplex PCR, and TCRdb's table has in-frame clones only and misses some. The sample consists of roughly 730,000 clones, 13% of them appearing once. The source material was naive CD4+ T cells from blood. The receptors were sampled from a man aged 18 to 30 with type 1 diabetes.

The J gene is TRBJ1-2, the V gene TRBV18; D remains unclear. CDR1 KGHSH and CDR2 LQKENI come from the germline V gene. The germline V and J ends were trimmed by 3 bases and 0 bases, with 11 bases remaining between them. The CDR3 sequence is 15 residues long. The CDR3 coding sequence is TGTGCCAGCTCACCCTCCGGGCAGGCTAACTATGGCTACACCTTC. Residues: CASSPSGQANYGYTF. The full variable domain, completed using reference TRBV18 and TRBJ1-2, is NAGVMQNPRHLVRRRGQEARLRCSPMKGHSHVYWYRQLPEEGLKFMVYLQKENIIDESGMPKERFSAEFPKEGPSILRIQQVVRGDSAAYFCASSPSGQANYGYTFGSGTRLTVV.

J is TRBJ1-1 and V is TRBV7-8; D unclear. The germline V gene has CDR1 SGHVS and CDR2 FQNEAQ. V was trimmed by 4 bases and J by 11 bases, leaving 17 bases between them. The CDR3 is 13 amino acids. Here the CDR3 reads CASSSYSLAAAFF. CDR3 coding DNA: TGTGCCAGCAGCTCGTACAGCTTAGCTGCGGCTTTCTTT.

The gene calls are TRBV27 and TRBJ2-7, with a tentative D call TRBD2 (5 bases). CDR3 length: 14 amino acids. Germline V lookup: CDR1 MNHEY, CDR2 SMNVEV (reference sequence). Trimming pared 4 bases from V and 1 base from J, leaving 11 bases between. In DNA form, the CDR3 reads TGTGCCAGCAGTTCCCGCGGGCCATCCTACGAGCAGTACTTC. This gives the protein CASSSRGPSYEQYF.

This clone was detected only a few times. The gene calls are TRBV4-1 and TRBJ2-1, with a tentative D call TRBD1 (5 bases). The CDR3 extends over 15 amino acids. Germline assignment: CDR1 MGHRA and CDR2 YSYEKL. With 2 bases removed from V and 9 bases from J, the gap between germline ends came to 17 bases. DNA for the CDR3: TGCGCCAGCAGCCAACCAACCCAGGGTTTGGGTGAGCAGTTCTTC. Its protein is CASSQPTQGLGEQFF.

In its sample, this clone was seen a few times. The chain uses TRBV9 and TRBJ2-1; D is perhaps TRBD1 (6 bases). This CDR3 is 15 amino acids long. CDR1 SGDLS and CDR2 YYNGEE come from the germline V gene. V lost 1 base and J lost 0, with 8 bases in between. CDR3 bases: TGTGCCAGCAGCGTACTCAGGGGCTCCTACAATGAGCAGTTCTTC. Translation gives CASSVLRGSYNEQFF.

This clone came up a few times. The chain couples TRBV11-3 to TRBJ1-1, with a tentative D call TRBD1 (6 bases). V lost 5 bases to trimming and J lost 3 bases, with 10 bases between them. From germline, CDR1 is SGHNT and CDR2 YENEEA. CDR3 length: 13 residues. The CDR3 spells CASSAQGYTEAFF. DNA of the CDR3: TGTGCCAGCAGCGCACAGGGATACACTGAAGCTTTCTTT.

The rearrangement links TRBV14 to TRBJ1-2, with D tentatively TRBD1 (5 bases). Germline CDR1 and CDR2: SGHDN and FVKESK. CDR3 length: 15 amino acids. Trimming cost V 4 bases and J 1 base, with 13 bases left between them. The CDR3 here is CASSPRQNVNYGYTF. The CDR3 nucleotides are TGTGCCAGCAGCCCTCGACAGAACGTTAACTATGGCTACACCTTC.

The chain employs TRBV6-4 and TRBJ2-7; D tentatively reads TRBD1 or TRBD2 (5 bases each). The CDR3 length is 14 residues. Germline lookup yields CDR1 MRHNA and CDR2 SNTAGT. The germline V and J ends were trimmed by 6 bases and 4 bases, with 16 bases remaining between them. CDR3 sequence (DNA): TGTGCCAGCAGCCTTACCGGGACGGATTACGAGCAGTACTTC. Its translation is CASSLTGTDYEQYF.

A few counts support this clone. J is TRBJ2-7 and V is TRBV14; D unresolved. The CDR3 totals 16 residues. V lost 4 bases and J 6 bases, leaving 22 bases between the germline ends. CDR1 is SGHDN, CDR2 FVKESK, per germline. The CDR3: CASSLRQSKSLGEQYF. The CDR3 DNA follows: TGTGCCAGCAGCCTCAGGCAAAGCAAAAGCCTGGGCGAGCAGTACTTC.

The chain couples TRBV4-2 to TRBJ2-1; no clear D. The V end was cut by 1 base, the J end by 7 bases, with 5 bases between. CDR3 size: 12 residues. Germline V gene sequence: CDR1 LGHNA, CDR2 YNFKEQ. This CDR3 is CASSQVMNEQFF. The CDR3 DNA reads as TGTGCCAGCAGCCAAGTCATGAATGAGCAGTTCTTC.

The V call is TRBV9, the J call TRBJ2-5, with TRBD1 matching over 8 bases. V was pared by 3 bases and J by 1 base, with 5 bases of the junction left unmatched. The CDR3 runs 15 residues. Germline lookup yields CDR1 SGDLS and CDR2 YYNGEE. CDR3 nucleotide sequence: TGTGCCAGCAGCGGAGGGACAGGACCCCAAGAGACCCAGTACTTC. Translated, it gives CASSGGTGPQETQYF.

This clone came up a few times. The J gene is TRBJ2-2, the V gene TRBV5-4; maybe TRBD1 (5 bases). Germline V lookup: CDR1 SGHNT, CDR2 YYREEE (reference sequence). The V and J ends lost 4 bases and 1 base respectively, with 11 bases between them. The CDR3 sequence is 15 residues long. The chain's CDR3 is CASSGLGQNTGELFF. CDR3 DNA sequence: TGTGCCAGCAGCGGCCTCGGACAGAACACCGGGGAGCTGTTTTTT.

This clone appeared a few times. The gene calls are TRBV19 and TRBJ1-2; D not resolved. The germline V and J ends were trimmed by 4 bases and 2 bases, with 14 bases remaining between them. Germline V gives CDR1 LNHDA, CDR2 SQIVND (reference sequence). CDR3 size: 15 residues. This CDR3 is CASSTPGEDNYGYTF. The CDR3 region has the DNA TGTGCCAGTAGTACCCCCGGGGAGGACAACTATGGCTACACCTTC.

The CDR3 DNA reads as TGCGCCAGCAGCTTGGCCCCAGGGCCGAACACTGAAGCTTTCTTT. Amino acids: CASSLAPGPNTEAFF. The genes are TRBV5-1 and TRBJ1-1, with D tentatively TRBD1 (5 bases). V lost 0 bases and J lost 1, with 10 bases in between. The CDR3 loop spans 15 amino acids. Per germline, CDR1 SGHRS and CDR2 YFSETQ.

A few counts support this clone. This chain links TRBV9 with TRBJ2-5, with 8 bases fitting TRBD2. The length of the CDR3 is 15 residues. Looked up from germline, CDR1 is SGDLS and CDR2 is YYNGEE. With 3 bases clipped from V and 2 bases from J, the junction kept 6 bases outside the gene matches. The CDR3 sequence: CASSARTSQQETQYF. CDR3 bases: TGTGCCAGCAGCGCACGGACTAGCCAACAAGAGACCCAGTACTTC.

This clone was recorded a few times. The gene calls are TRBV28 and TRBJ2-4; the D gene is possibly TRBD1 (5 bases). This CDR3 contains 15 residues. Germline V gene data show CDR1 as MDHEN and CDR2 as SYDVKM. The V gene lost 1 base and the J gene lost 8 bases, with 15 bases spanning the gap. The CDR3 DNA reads TGTGCCAGCAGTTTATCGAGACGCCCCAGGGACATTCAGTACTTC. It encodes CASSLSRRPRDIQYF.

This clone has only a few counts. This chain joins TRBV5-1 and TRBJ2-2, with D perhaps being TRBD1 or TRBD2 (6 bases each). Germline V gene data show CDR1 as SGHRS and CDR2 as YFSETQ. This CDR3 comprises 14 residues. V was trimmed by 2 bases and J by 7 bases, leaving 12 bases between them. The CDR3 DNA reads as TGCGCCAGCAGCTTAACGGGGGCTGTCGGGGAGCTGTTTTTT. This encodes CASSLTGAVGELFF.

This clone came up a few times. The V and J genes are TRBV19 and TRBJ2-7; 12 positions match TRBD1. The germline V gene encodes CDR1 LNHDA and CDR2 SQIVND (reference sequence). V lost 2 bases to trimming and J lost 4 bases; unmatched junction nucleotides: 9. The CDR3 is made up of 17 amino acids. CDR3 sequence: CASSIQTGQGAVYEQYF. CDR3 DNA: TGTGCCAGTAGTATACAAACGGGACAGGGGGCGGTTTACGAGCAGTACTTC.

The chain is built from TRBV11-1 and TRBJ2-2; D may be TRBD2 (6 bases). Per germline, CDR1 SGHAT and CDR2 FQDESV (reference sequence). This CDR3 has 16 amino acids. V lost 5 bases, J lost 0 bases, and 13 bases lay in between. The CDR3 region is CASSQTAGPNTGELFF. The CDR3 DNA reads TGTGCCAGCAGCCAGACTGCGGGACCGAACACCGGGGAGCTGTTTTTT.

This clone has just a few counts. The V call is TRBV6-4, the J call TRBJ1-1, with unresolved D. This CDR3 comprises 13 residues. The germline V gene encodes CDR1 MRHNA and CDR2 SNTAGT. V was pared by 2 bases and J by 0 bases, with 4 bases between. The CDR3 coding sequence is TGTGCCAGCAGTGACCTTATGAACACTGAAGCTTTCTTT. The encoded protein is CASSDLMNTEAFF.

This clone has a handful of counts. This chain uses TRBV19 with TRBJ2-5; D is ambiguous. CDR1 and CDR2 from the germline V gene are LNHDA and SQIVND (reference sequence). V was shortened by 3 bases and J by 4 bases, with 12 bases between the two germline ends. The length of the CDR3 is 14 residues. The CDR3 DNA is TGTGCCAGTAGTATCGGTCTAGTGGGAGAGACCCAGTACTTC. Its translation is CASSIGLVGETQYF.

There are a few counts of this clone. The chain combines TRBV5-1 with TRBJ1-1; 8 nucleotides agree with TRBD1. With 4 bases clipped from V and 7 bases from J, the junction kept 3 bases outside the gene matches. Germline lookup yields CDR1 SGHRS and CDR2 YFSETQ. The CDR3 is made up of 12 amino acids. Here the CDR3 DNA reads TGCGCCAGCAGCCAGGGACAGGTTGAAGCTTTCTTT. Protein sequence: CASSQGQVEAFF.